The following is a T cell receptor (beta chain) sequence with its context. TCR beta sequencing covered blood CD8+ and CD4+ T cells. Germline values: CDR1 SGHAT, CDR2 FQNNGV. Trimming left V 2 bases short and J 2 bases short, with 6 bases between. This CDR3 contains 13 residues. This sample is part of a study of CD8 T cells in Susac syndrome. Reverse transcription of about 0.5 to 1 ug RNA used random hexamers. TCR beta CDR3 was amplified by immunoSEQ covering 54 Vbeta and 13 Jbeta. TCRdb redid the calling of the immunoSEQ multiplex PCR reads with MiXCR, one entry per CDR3 protein. The data show approximately 120,000 distinct CDR3 sequences, 85% to 95% seen once.

The sequence came from a human donor with multiple sclerosis. The chain links TRBV11-2 to TRBJ2-5; D remains unclear. Sequencing used CD8+ T cells from PBMCs. This CDR3 reads CASSLSGQETQYF. CDR3 nucleotide sequence: TGTGCCAGCAGCTTATCAGGACAAGAGACCCAGTACTTC.